The clone carrying this TCR beta chain was seen more than once but under ten times. This sample was taken from a study of early T cells in non-severe SARS-CoV-2 infection. Study context: Alpha and beta chains were unpaired, from unsorted whole-blood bulk RNA.

Individual cDNA molecules were tagged with unique molecular identifiers, the study reported. TCRdb reprocessed the 5' RACE reads with MiXCR, giving one entry per CDR3 protein. Of more than 60,000 distinct CDR3 sequences listed, about 12% are singletons. The material sequenced was whole blood, taken at baseline. This receptor was obtained from an adult who was a healthcare worker with PCR-confirmed SARS-CoV-2 infection or an uninfected control (not recorded which). The donor label of this sample is uncertain.

The CDR3 nucleotides are TGCGCCAGCAGCTTGGATCTAGGGAATGAGCAGTTCTTC. Encoded protein: CASSLDLGNEQFF. V usage is TRBV5-1 and J usage is TRBJ2-1; D gene ambiguous. CDR1 is SGHRS and CDR2 is YFSETQ in the germline V gene. Trimming removed 0 bases from V and 7 bases from J, with 8 bases in between. The CDR3 totals 13 residues. Using reference TRBV5-1 and TRBJ2-1 for the parts outside the CDR3, the full variable domain is KAGVTQTPRYLIKTRGQQVTLSCSPISGHRSVSWYQQTPGQGLQFLFEYFSETQRNKGNFPGRFSGRQFSNSRSEMNVSTLELGDSALYLCASSLDLGNEQFFGPGTRLTVL.